This T cell receptor beta chain was sequenced during a study of T cell changes during pregnancy in multiple sclerosis. This CDR3 contains 14 residues. Germline V gene sequence: CDR1 SQVTM, CDR2 ANQGSEA. The V segment lost 5 bases and the J segment 2 bases; nucleotides outside the gene matches: 9. The method was immunoSEQ multiplex PCR; TCRdb's version includes in-frame clones alone and lacks a portion of them. The sample lists around 59,000 clones, 93% occurring once. Specimen: CD8+ T cells from peripheral blood mononuclear cells, collected in the second trimester of pregnancy. The V call is TRBV29-1, the J call TRBJ2-7; TRBD2 matches at 7 bases. The clonotype originates from a female donor with multiple sclerosis, enrolled in a pregnancy study. CDR3 sequence: CSVSSGNSAYEQYF. DNA for the CDR3: TGCAGCGTTTCCAGCGGGAACTCCGCCTACGAGCAGTACTTC.